The 17 T cell receptor beta chains reported below all come from one sample, sequenced in a study of CD8 T cells in ankylosing spondylitis. Study outcomes and limitations: Roughly 8 highly homologous variants made up a TCR beta motif, and this motif appeared characteristic of ankylosing spondylitis blood.

The antigens these receptors bind are not known. TCRdb processed the 5' RACE reads anew with MiXCR; each CDR3 protein has one entry. The sample carries hundreds of thousands of distinct CDR3 sequences, over 9.5% recorded once. Specimen: blood, either unsorted or a sorted T cell fraction (not recorded which). The source is a male donor with ankylosing spondylitis.

This clonotype was observed many times. CDR3 residues: CASSLGYSPLHF. The CDR3 DNA sequence: TGTGCCAGCAGCTTAGGGTATTCACCCCTCCACTTT. This chain connects TRBV7-2 to TRBJ1-6, with D hard to call. There are 12 residues in the CDR3. The V and J ends lost 1 base and 8 bases respectively, with 3 bases between them. Germline CDR1 SGHTA, CDR2 FQGNSA.

CDR3 DNA: TGTGCCAGCAGCTTATCCGGGACTAGCGGGGGCGCAGATACGCAGTATTTT. It encodes CASSLSGTSGGADTQYF. The chain carries TRBV5-6 and TRBJ2-3; TRBD2 matches at 14 bases. Losses at the gene ends were 2 bases for V and 4 bases for J; bases not matched to a gene: 6. Germline V gene sequence: CDR1 SGHDT, CDR2 YYEEEE. The CDR3 sequence is 17 residues long.

This clonotype turned up a few times. This chain links TRBV7-2 with TRBJ1-2, with 9 bases that match TRBD1. V lost 3 bases, J lost 7 bases, and 9 bases stayed unmatched. CDR3 size: 15 residues. Germline lookup yields CDR1 SGHTA and CDR2 FQGNSA. The DNA for the CDR3 is TGTGCCAGCAGCTTCGGACGGGACAGGGTGGGTGGCTACACCTTC. It encodes CASSFGRDRVGGYTF.

V and J are TRBV24-1 and TRBJ2-2; the D gene is possibly TRBD1 (6 bases). CDR3 length: 17 amino acids. V lost 0 bases and J 5 bases, leaving 15 bases between the germline ends. Germline V gene sequence: CDR1 KGHDR, CDR2 SFDVKD. CDR3 sequence (DNA): TGTGCCACCAGTGATTTGAGCTCCAGGGGAAAGACCGGGGAGCTGTTTTTT. It is translated as CATSDLSSRGKTGELFF.

The rearrangement joins TRBV7-9 to TRBJ2-2, with D perhaps TRBD2 (5 bases). The length of the CDR3 is 12 residues. V was cut by 6 bases and J by 11 bases, with 13 bases left in between. Per germline, CDR1 SEHNR and CDR2 FQNEAQ (reference sequence). This CDR3 is CASRPEDSELFF. The DNA of the CDR3 is TGTGCCAGCAGACCCGAGGACTCCGAGCTGTTTTTT.

The V call is TRBV20-1, the J call TRBJ1-2; 9 nucleotides align to TRBD1. After removal of 1 base from V and 4 bases from J, the junction contained 7 bases not matched to a gene. The CDR3 has 15 amino acids. Germline assignment: CDR1 DFQATT and CDR2 SNEGSKA (reference sequence). Here the CDR3 reads CSARVLGQGSYGYTF. The CDR3 coding sequence is TGCAGTGCTAGAGTTCTCGGACAGGGGAGCTATGGCTACACCTTC.

The chain has TRBV20-1 and TRBJ2-1, with D tentatively TRBD1 or TRBD2 (6 bases each). Between the trimmed V and J ends, which lost 5 bases and 2 bases, there was a span of 16 bases. This CDR3 comprises 15 residues. Germline CDR1 is DFQATT and CDR2 is SNEGSKA (reference sequence). The CDR3 reads CSAQVRGLAYNEQFF. CDR3 bases: TGCAGTGCTCAAGTCCGGGGGCTAGCCTACAATGAGCAGTTCTTC.

The chain is built from TRBV5-1 and TRBJ2-1; D is perhaps TRBD1 (5 bases). Per the germline V gene, CDR1 is SGHRS and CDR2 is YFSETQ. The CDR3 length is 16 residues. Deletions cut 4 bases from V and 0 bases from J, with 14 bases between. As DNA, the CDR3 is TGCGCCAGCAGCCCAGCAGGGCCGAGCTCCTACAATGAGCAGTTCTTC. Translation gives CASSPAGPSSYNEQFF.

The chain uses TRBV6-2 or TRBV6-3 and TRBJ1-1, with D unresolved. The CDR3 length is 13 residues. V was clipped by 0 bases and J by 8 bases, with 10 bases between them. Germline loops: CDR1 MNHEY, CDR2 SVGEGT. The CDR3 sequence is CASSYSWGGEAFF. The CDR3 coding sequence is TGTGCCAGCAGTTACTCATGGGGAGGGGAAGCTTTCTTT.

The chain carries TRBV5-6 and TRBJ2-7; 7 nucleotides line up with TRBD1. J lost 6 bases, V lost 2 bases, and 11 bases had no gene match. Germline CDR1 reads SGHDT; CDR2 reads YYEEEE. This CDR3 region has 15 residues. The CDR3 loop reads CASSFKDRVEGEQYF. The CDR3, as DNA: TGTGCCAGCAGCTTTAAAGACAGGGTTGAAGGCGAGCAGTACTTC.

The chain combines TRBV11-2 with TRBJ2-3; no clear D gene. The V gene's germline CDR1 is SGHAT and CDR2 FQNNGV. The CDR3 consists of 15 residues. V gave up 7 bases and J gave up 0 bases, with 14 bases separating them. The CDR3 DNA reads TGTGCCAGCACCGGATCAGGACCTAGCACAGATACGCAGTATTTT. Its protein product is CASTGSGPSTDTQYF.

In its sample, this clonotype was seen many times. The V gene is TRBV7-2, the J gene TRBJ2-6, with a possible D match to TRBD1 (5 bases). Germline V gene lookup returns CDR1 SGHTA and CDR2 FQGNSA. Trimming shortened V by 3 bases and J by 0 bases, and 6 bases separated the two germline ends. The CDR3 runs to 15 residues. CDR3 DNA sequence: TGTGCCAGCAGCTTCCAGGGCTCTGGGGCCAACGTCCTGACTTTC. It is translated as CASSFQGSGANVLTF.

The chain has TRBV7-2 and TRBJ1-1; the D is unclear. V shed 8 bases and J shed 3 bases, with 13 bases lying between them. CDR3 length: 13 amino acids. Germline V CDR1 and CDR2: SGHTA, FQGNSA. The CDR3 is CASLAGPYTEAFF. For the CDR3, the DNA is TGTGCCAGCCTAGCTGGTCCATACACTGAAGCTTTCTTT.

The chain combines TRBV6-5 with TRBJ2-2, with a possible D match to TRBD2 (6 bases). V lost 4 bases and J 4 bases, leaving 19 bases between the germline ends. Germline lookup yields CDR1 MNHEY and CDR2 SVGAGI. This CDR3 spans 17 amino acids. The CDR3 is CASSWVDGTLGTGELFF. CDR3 sequence (DNA): TGTGCCAGCAGTTGGGTCGACGGGACTTTAGGCACCGGGGAGCTGTTTTTT.

This clonotype appeared a few times. The rearrangement links TRBV6-5 to TRBJ1-5; D gene ambiguous. V lost 4 bases to trimming and J lost 3 bases, with 19 bases between them. Germline lookup yields CDR1 MNHEY and CDR2 SVGAGI. The CDR3 consists of 17 residues. In DNA form, the CDR3 reads TGTGCCAGCAGTTTAAACGGAGGGTTTCAATCCAATCAGCCCCAGCATTTT. Protein product: CASSLNGGFQSNQPQHF.

The chain carries TRBV7-2 and TRBJ2-5, with TRBD1 identical over 7 bases. V lost 6 bases, J lost 4 bases, and 8 bases stayed unmatched. The CDR3 length is 14 residues. Germline assignment: CDR1 SGHTA and CDR2 FQGNSA. DNA for the CDR3: TGTGCCAGCAGAAAAGACAGGGAGAGAGAGACCCAGTACTTC. This encodes CASRKDRERETQYF.

The rearrangement joins TRBV4-1 to TRBJ2-5; D is uncertain. The CDR3 extends over 15 amino acids. Looked up from germline, CDR1 is MGHRA and CDR2 is YSYEKL. Trimming pared 2 bases from V and 3 bases from J, leaving 13 bases between. The CDR3: CASSQLLGRKETQYF. CDR3 bases: TGCGCCAGCAGCCAATTGCTAGGCCGAAAAGAGACCCAGTACTTC.